This entry lists 25 T cell receptor beta chains sequenced from one sample in a study of blood T cell repertoires in COVID-19. Libraries were prepared by immunoSEQ multiplex PCR; TCRdb keeps only in-frame clonotypes and omits some of them. The table lists about 230,000 clones, more than 65% of them singletons. Sequencing used peripheral blood. The receptor set was obtained from an elderly woman with acute or convalescent COVID-19.

The rearrangement links TRBV2 to TRBJ1-6; 7 positions agree with TRBD1. Germline V lookup: CDR1 SNHLY, CDR2 FYNNEI. Trimming cost V 1 base and J 8 bases; bases outside gene matches: 2. The CDR3 covers 14 residues. In DNA form, the CDR3 reads TGTGCCAGCAGTGAAGAGGGGGCGGATTCACCCCTCCACTTT. Translating gives CASSEEGADSPLHF.

V gene TRBV1 combines with J gene TRBJ2-7; the table assigns TRBD2, which was not confirmed against the DNA. TRBV1 is designated a pseudogene. There are 15 residues in the CDR3. In DNA form, the CDR3 reads TGCACCAGCAGCCAAGGGCGGGGACCCTCCTACGAGCAGTACTTC. This codes for CTSSQGRGPSYEQYF.

The V call is TRBV6-5, the J call TRBJ1-3; D is perhaps TRBD1 (6 bases). Trimming cost V 6 bases and J 2 bases, with 14 bases left between them. Germline CDR1 MNHEY, CDR2 SVGAGI. CDR3 size: 15 residues. CDR3 bases: TGTGCCAGCAGCCGGGACAACGGGCCTGGAAACACCATATATTTT. It specifies CASSRDNGPGNTIYF.

This clone was observed once. The chain uses TRBV27 and TRBJ1-4; possibly TRBD1 for D (6 bases). This CDR3 is 18 amino acids long. V was trimmed by 6 bases and J by 8 bases, leaving 28 bases between them. CDR1 and CDR2 (germline): MNHEY, SMNVEV (reference sequence). The CDR3 loop reads CASSPPNFKPGQGEKLFF. The CDR3 nucleotides are TGTGCCAGCAGCCCACCCAACTTTAAGCCGGGACAAGGGGAAAAACTGTTTTTT.

The gene calls are TRBV7-2 and TRBJ2-1; TRBD1 agrees at 7 bases. CDR3 length equals 14 residues. Trimming at V came to 5 bases and at J to 2 bases, leaving 3 bases not matched to a gene. Germline-derived CDR1 and CDR2 are SGHTA and FQGNSA. The CDR3 here is CASSPGTAYNEQFF. The CDR3, as DNA: TGTGCCAGCAGCCCCGGGACAGCCTACAATGAGCAGTTCTTC.

The rearrangement links TRBV5-5 to TRBJ2-7; possible D gene TRBD1, 5 bases. V lost 4 bases to trimming and J lost 5 bases, with 16 bases between them. The CDR3 has 14 amino acids. Germline V gene sequence: CDR1 SGHKS, CDR2 YYEKEE (reference sequence). The CDR3 sequence: CASSPPQGGHEQYF. Here the CDR3 DNA reads TGTGCCAGCAGCCCCCCCCAGGGCGGACACGAGCAGTACTTC.

This clone was counted between two and nine times. This chain links TRBV19 with TRBJ2-1, with 8 bases identical to TRBD1. Trimming at V came to 1 base and at J to 4 bases, leaving 9 bases not matched to a gene. This CDR3 region has 17 residues. From germline, CDR1 is LNHDA and CDR2 SQIVND (reference sequence). CDR3 in DNA: TGTGCCAGTAGTATAGGCCCGACAGGGGCCCTATACAATGAGCAGTTCTTC. This sequence encodes CASSIGPTGALYNEQFF.

V usage is TRBV6-5 and J usage is TRBJ1-5; 9 nucleotides agree with TRBD1. The CDR3 has 14 amino acids. V was pared by 7 bases and J by 1 base, with 2 bases of the junction left unmatched. Germline V gene lookup returns CDR1 MNHEY and CDR2 SVGAGI. In DNA, the CDR3 is TGTGCCAGCATAGGGACAGGGAGCAATCAGCCCCAGCATTTT. This encodes CASIGTGSNQPQHF.

The rearrangement links TRBV9 to TRBJ2-2, with a tentative D call TRBD2 (6 bases). V lost 3 bases, J lost 2 bases, and 8 bases lay in between. CDR1 and CDR2 from the germline V gene are SGDLS and YYNGEE. CDR3 length equals 14 residues. In DNA, the CDR3 is TGTGCCAGCAGCGAGGGACTTAACACCGGGGAGCTGTTTTTT. This translates into CASSEGLNTGELFF.

This clone appeared a few times. The chain recombines TRBV3-1 (or the pseudogene TRBV3-2) with TRBJ2-1, with D possibly being TRBD2 (6 bases). The V end was cut by 8 bases, the J end by 6 bases, with 20 bases between. In germline, CDR1 is LGHDT, CDR2 YNNKEL (reference sequence). This CDR3 is 15 amino acids long. In DNA, the CDR3 is TGTGCCAGCGGCAACGAGGCGGGGAACGTCAATGAGCAGTTCTTC. Its protein is CASGNEAGNVNEQFF.

CDR3 residues: CASSLALAGGPRDGNEQFF. Here the CDR3 DNA reads TGTGCCAGCAGCTTAGCTCTAGCGGGGGGACCTCGGGATGGAAATGAGCAGTTCTTC. The V call is TRBV7-2, the J call TRBJ2-1, with 11 positions matching TRBD2. J was trimmed by 7 bases and V by 0 bases; bases with no gene match: 14. Germline-derived CDR1 and CDR2 are SGHTA and FQGNSA. The CDR3 length is 19 residues.

The chain recombines TRBV11-2 with TRBJ2-5; 7 nucleotides line up with TRBD1. Looked up from germline, CDR1 is SGHAT and CDR2 is FQNNGV. CDR3 length equals 15 residues. Trimming took 5 bases from V and 7 from J; bases not matched to a gene: 13. The CDR3 loop reads CASSGIGGTLWTQYF. Here the CDR3 DNA reads TGTGCCAGCAGCGGAATAGGGGGCACCTTATGGACCCAGTACTTC.

The chain recombines TRBV5-4 with TRBJ1-1, with D perhaps matching TRBD1 (5 bases). Trimming stripped 1 base from V and 1 base from J, with 11 bases between. The CDR3 is made up of 15 amino acids. Germline values: CDR1 SGHNT, CDR2 YYREEE (reference sequence). DNA for the CDR3: TGTGCCAGCAGCTTGTGGGAGGGGAGGAACACTGAAGCTTTCTTT. Protein product: CASSLWEGRNTEAFF.

The V gene is TRBV6-5, the J gene TRBJ2-7, with 8 bases fitting TRBD1. The germline CDR1 and CDR2 sequences are MNHEY and SVGAGI. Trimming took 5 bases from V and 7 from J; bases not matched to a gene: 13. The CDR3 loop spans 15 amino acids. In DNA, the CDR3 is TGTGCCAGCAGTCGCGAGATGACAGGGGCGGGGGAGCAGTACTTC. It is translated as CASSREMTGAGEQYF.

This clone was recorded only once. This chain uses TRBV20-1 with TRBJ2-2; 7 nucleotides align to TRBD2. CDR1 and CDR2 (germline): DFQATT, SNEGSKA (reference sequence). This CDR3 has 15 amino acids. The V segment lost 3 bases and the J segment 2 bases; nucleotides outside the gene matches: 6. The CDR3 protein is CSASVSGGNTGELFF. Here the CDR3 DNA reads TGCAGTGCTAGTGTGTCGGGGGGAAACACCGGGGAGCTGTTTTTT.

The chain has TRBV6-6 and TRBJ2-1, with 11 bases aligning to TRBD1. V dropped 2 bases and J dropped 10; count of bases not matched to a gene: 10. CDR3 size: 16 residues. Germline CDR1 is MNHNY and CDR2 is SVGAGI (reference sequence). The CDR3, as DNA: TGTGCCAGCAGTTACCCGGGACAGGGGGGGCGGTCGGAGCAGTTCTTC. Its protein is CASSYPGQGGRSEQFF.

This chain connects TRBV6-5 to TRBJ2-3; 9 bases fit TRBD2. The germline V gene encodes CDR1 MNHEY and CDR2 SVGAGI. Unmatched junction bases numbered 3, after V lost 2 bases and J lost 3 bases. CDR3 length: 15 residues. This chain's CDR3 is CASSYMGLATDTQYF. In DNA, the CDR3 is TGTGCCAGCAGTTACATGGGACTAGCAACAGATACGCAGTATTTT.

The J gene is TRBJ1-2, the V gene TRBV11-2; D unclear. Germline CDR1 and CDR2: SGHAT and FQNNGV. V was pared by 1 base and J by 7 bases, with 10 bases between. The CDR3 spans 13 residues. Here the CDR3 reads CASSLGGGIGYTF. The CDR3 DNA follows: TGTGCCAGCAGCTTAGGGGGAGGAATTGGCTACACCTTC.

This sequence joins TRBV2 and TRBJ1-2, with a weak D call TRBD1 (6 bases). This CDR3 has 14 residues. Germline CDR1 reads SNHLY; CDR2 reads FYNNEI. V was clipped by 3 bases and J by 8 bases, with 16 bases between them. CDR3 loop: CASSDDSGAWGYTF. The CDR3 DNA follows: TGTGCCAGCAGTGATGATTCAGGGGCGTGGGGCTACACCTTC. Complete variable domain (other parts from reference TRBV2 and TRBJ1-2): EPEVTQTPSHQVTQMGQEVILRCVPISNHLYFYWYRQILGQKVEFLVSFYNNEISEKSEIFDDQFSVERPDGSNFTLKIRSTKLEDSAMYFCASSDDSGAWGYTFGSGTRLTVV.

The V gene is TRBV19, the J gene TRBJ1-1, with a possible D match to TRBD1 (6 bases). The CDR3 has 13 residues. Per germline, CDR1 LNHDA and CDR2 SQIVND (reference sequence). With 5 bases removed from V and 4 bases from J, the gap between germline ends came to 11 bases. As DNA, the CDR3 is TGTGCCAGTAGTTCGACAGGTATCACTGAAGCTTTCTTT. Translated: CASSSTGITEAFF.

On this clone itself: Other DNA variants within this sample encode the same CDR3. The chain links TRBV18 to TRBJ2-7; 8 bases are shared with TRBD1. The CDR3 runs to 14 residues. The junction had 5 bases not matched to a gene; V was cut back by 5 bases and J by 2 bases. Looked up from germline, CDR1 is KGHSH and CDR2 is LQKENI. The CDR3 region is CASSTGTGPYEQYF. For the CDR3, the DNA is TGTGCCAGCTCAACCGGGACAGGTCCCTACGAGCAGTACTTC. The full variable domain, its missing parts supplied by reference TRBV18 and TRBJ2-7, is NAGVMQNPRHLVRRRGQEARLRCSPMKGHSHVYWYRQLPEEGLKFMVYLQKENIIDESGMPKERFSAEFPKEGPSILRIQQVVRGDSAAYFCASSTGTGPYEQYFGPGTRLTVT.

The chain is built from TRBV18 and TRBJ2-2, with D perhaps matching TRBD1 (5 bases). The CDR3 consists of 15 residues. The germline gives CDR1 KGHSH, CDR2 LQKENI. The V end lost 3 bases, the J end lost 1 base, and 9 bases lay between the germline ends. The CDR3 DNA is TGTGCCAGCTCACCCCCGCAGGGGAACACCGGGGAGCTGTTTTTT. Its protein is CASSPPQGNTGELFF.

This clone was detected only a few times. The chain employs TRBV11-3 and TRBJ2-7; tentative D call: TRBD2 (6 bases). This CDR3 is 14 amino acids long. In germline, CDR1 is SGHNT, CDR2 YENEEA. V was shortened by 5 bases and J by 4 bases, with 15 bases between the two germline ends. In DNA form, the CDR3 reads TGTGCCAGCAGCCCCCGGGGGAAGCCTTACGAGCAGTACTTC. It translates to CASSPRGKPYEQYF.

V is TRBV11-3 and J is TRBJ2-7, with TRBD1 as a possible D gene (6 bases). This CDR3 region has 14 residues. Germline CDR1 is SGHNT and CDR2 is YENEEA. CDR3: CGGRGLGASYEQYF. The CDR3, as DNA: TGTGGGGGCAGGGGCCTAGGGGCCTCCTACGAGCAGTACTTC. Looking up the rest from reference TRBV11-3 and TRBJ2-7 gives the full variable domain: EAGVVQSPRYKIIEKKQPVAFWCNPISGHNTLYWYLQNLGQGPELLIRYENEEAVDDSQLPKDRFSAERLKGVDSTLKIQPAELGDSAVYLCGGRGLGASYEQYFGPGTRLTVT.

The chain employs TRBV12-5 and TRBJ1-2, with TRBD1 matching 7 bases. CDR1 is LGHNT, CDR2 FRNRAP, per germline. With 2 bases clipped from V and 7 bases from J, the junction kept 4 bases outside the gene matches. This CDR3 has 13 amino acids. This chain's CDR3 is CASGLTGEGGYTF. The CDR3 region has the DNA TGTGCTAGTGGTTTGACAGGGGAAGGTGGCTACACCTTC.